The 27 T cell receptor beta chains below all came from one sample that was sequenced in a study of blood T cell repertoires in COVID-19. Method: immunoSEQ multiplex PCR; TCRdb's copy keeps in-frame clones and lacks some. The sample lists roughly 250,000 clones; roughly 84% were seen once. The sequencing input was peripheral blood. The source is a woman aged 40 to 49 who had recovered from COVID-19.

The V and J genes are TRBV5-6 and TRBJ2-7; 14 bases map to TRBD2. Germline CDR1 is SGHDT and CDR2 is YYEEEE. The CDR3 sequence is 16 residues long. Germline trimming cut 4 bases from V and 4 bases from J; bases unmatched to any gene: 7. In DNA form, the CDR3 reads TGTGCCAGCAGCGAGCCAGGGACTAGCGGGGGATACGAGCAGTACTTC. Translation gives CASSEPGTSGGYEQYF.

This chain links TRBV12-3 or TRBV12-4 with TRBJ2-3; unclear D gene. V was cut by 4 bases and J by 4 bases, with 6 bases left in between. The CDR3 has 12 residues. CDR3 nucleotides: TGTGCCAGCAGTTATTTCTCAGATACGCAGTATTTT. Its protein product is CASSYFSDTQYF.

The V gene is TRBV2, the J gene TRBJ2-2, with D tentatively TRBD2 (6 bases). Deletions cut 6 bases from V and 7 bases from J, with 15 bases between. The CDR3 runs 14 residues. From germline, CDR1 is SNHLY and CDR2 FYNNEI. This CDR3 reads CASSWDSRIGELFF. CDR3 sequence (DNA): TGTGCCAGCAGCTGGGACTCACGCATCGGGGAGCTGTTTTTT.

This clone was counted between two and nine times. The J gene is TRBJ1-5, the V gene TRBV19; no firm D call. V lost 0 bases to trimming and J lost 2 bases, with 11 bases between them. Germline CDR1 LNHDA, CDR2 SQIVND (reference sequence). This CDR3 has 16 residues. Here the CDR3 reads CASSIERRGGNQPQHF. CDR3 DNA sequence: TGTGCCAGTAGTATAGAACGACGGGGAGGCAATCAGCCCCAGCATTTT.

V gene TRBV6-5 combines with J gene TRBJ2-7, with 10 bases fitting TRBD1. The CDR3 has 14 amino acids. After removal of 4 bases from V and 5 bases from J, the junction contained 5 bases not matched to a gene. Looked up from germline, CDR1 is MNHEY and CDR2 is SVGAGI. Here the CDR3 reads CASSFRDRGNEQYF. CDR3 nucleotide sequence: TGTGCCAGCAGTTTCCGGGACAGGGGCAACGAGCAGTACTTC.

CDR3 region: CASRMGQTKNTEAFF. CDR3 coding DNA: TGTGCCAGCAGAATGGGACAGACCAAGAACACTGAAGCTTTCTTT. The chain carries TRBV2 and TRBJ1-1; 7 nucleotides agree with TRBD1. Germline CDR1 is SNHLY and CDR2 is FYNNEI. Germline trimming cut 6 bases from V and 1 base from J; bases unmatched to any gene: 8. This CDR3 has 15 residues.

This chain connects TRBV5-1 to TRBJ2-7; maybe TRBD1 (6 bases). This CDR3 is built from 13 residues. The ends were cut back, 4 bases at V and 5 bases at J, with 13 bases in the middle. Germline CDR1 and CDR2: SGHRS and YFSETQ. The CDR3 sequence is CASSGTGSDEQYF. CDR3 bases: TGCGCCAGCAGCGGAACAGGGTCCGACGAGCAGTACTTC.

J is TRBJ2-7 and V is TRBV2; 8 bases match TRBD1. There are 15 residues in the CDR3. Germline CDR1 is SNHLY and CDR2 is FYNNEI. The trim removed 4 bases at V and 6 bases at J, leaving 11 bases unmatched. CDR3 region: CASSVARTGSSEQYF. The CDR3 DNA reads TGTGCCAGCAGTGTAGCCCGGACAGGGTCTAGCGAGCAGTACTTC. The variable domain in full, completed from reference TRBV2 and TRBJ2-7, reads EPEVTQTPSHQVTQMGQEVILRCVPISNHLYFYWYRQILGQKVEFLVSFYNNEISEKSEIFDDQFSVERPDGSNFTLKIRSTKLEDSAMYFCASSVARTGSSEQYFGPGTRLTVT.

This clone turned up a few times. The V and J genes are TRBV21-1 and TRBJ2-7; the table's D call of TRBD2 was not tested on the DNA. TRBV21-1 counts as a pseudogene. The CDR3 consists of 17 residues. CDR3 sequence (DNA): TGTGCCAGCAGCAAAGGGCATACGAGGGAAGCTCGGTGCGAGCAGTACTTC. Residues: CASSKGHTREARCEQYF.

The chain employs TRBV11-3 and TRBJ2-1; D unclear. CDR1 and CDR2 (germline): SGHNT, YENEEA. Trimming pared 0 bases from V and 9 bases from J, leaving 9 bases between. The CDR3 has 13 residues. The CDR3 loop reads CASSLELVGEQFF. CDR3 DNA: TGTGCCAGCAGCTTAGAACTCGTCGGTGAGCAGTTCTTC.

This clone was seen just once. V usage is TRBV4-1 and J usage is TRBJ1-4; TRBD1 matches 9 bases. J gave up 7 bases and V 3 bases, and 18 bases lay outside the gene matches. Germline V gives CDR1 MGHRA, CDR2 YSYEKL. This CDR3 region has 19 residues. CDR3 in amino acids: CASSQRTPQTGGNAEKLFF. As DNA, the CDR3 is TGCGCCAGCAGCCAGAGAACCCCCCAAACAGGGGGCAATGCTGAAAAACTGTTTTTT.

This rearrangement joins TRBV6-5 to TRBJ2-7, with D uncertain. V shed 8 bases and J shed 6 bases, with 11 bases lying between them. Germline V gene data show CDR1 as MNHEY and CDR2 as SVGAGI. This CDR3 spans 11 amino acids. As DNA, the CDR3 is TGTGCCAGCCGGGTTGCTCGCGAGCAGTACTTC. Its translation is CASRVAREQYF.

Worth noting for this clone: In the same sample, other DNA sequences code for this CDR3. The chain is built from TRBV6-5 and TRBJ1-1; the D is unclear. The CDR3 has 13 residues. V dropped 2 bases and J dropped 2 bases, with 6 bases sitting between them. CDR1 MNHEY and CDR2 SVGAGI come from the germline V gene. CDR3 bases: TGTGCCAGCAGTTACCGGGGAAACACTGAAGCTTTCTTT. It is translated as CASSYRGNTEAFF.

The rearrangement joins TRBV10-2 to TRBJ2-1; D possibly corresponds to TRBD1 (5 bases). The CDR3 has 10 amino acids. In germline, CDR1 is WSHSY, CDR2 SAAADI. V was clipped by 8 bases and J by 8 bases, with 7 bases between them. CDR3 bases: TGCGCCAGCGGGGCGGATGAGCAGTTCTTC. As protein: CASGADEQFF.

The chain uses TRBV2 and TRBJ1-1; D gene ambiguous. Per germline, CDR1 SNHLY and CDR2 FYNNEI. V was trimmed by 6 bases and J by 4 bases, leaving 12 bases between them. This CDR3 has 13 amino acids. CDR3 DNA sequence: TGTGCCAGCAGGCAAGACTTTAGCACTGAAGCTTTCTTT. It is translated as CASRQDFSTEAFF.

This clone turned up a few times. This chain links TRBV14 with TRBJ1-2; 8 bases line up with TRBD1. This CDR3 contains 15 residues. Germline V lookup: CDR1 SGHDN, CDR2 FVKESK. Losses at the gene ends were 3 bases for V and 4 bases for J; bases not matched to a gene: 7. CDR3 bases: TGTGCCAGCAGCCAGGCGACAGGGGTCGCCTATGGCTACACCTTC. It specifies CASSQATGVAYGYTF.

This chain connects TRBV18 to TRBJ2-1; 11 nucleotides agree with TRBD1. The CDR3 runs 14 residues. Trimming at V came to 8 bases and at J to 6 bases, leaving 6 bases not matched to a gene. CDR1 and CDR2 (germline): KGHSH, LQKENI. CDR3 protein: CASHGQGAVNEQFF. The CDR3 coding sequence is TGTGCCAGCCACGGACAGGGGGCTGTCAATGAGCAGTTCTTC.

The chain has TRBV30 and TRBJ1-5, with TRBD1 matching over 7 bases. Germline CDR1 and CDR2: GTSNPN and SVGIG (reference sequence). After removal of 2 bases from V and 2 bases from J, the junction contained 3 bases not matched to a gene. The CDR3 sequence is 14 residues long. The CDR3 region is CAWSRGQGNQPQHF. In DNA form, the CDR3 reads TGTGCCTGGAGTCGCGGACAGGGCAATCAGCCCCAGCATTTT.

This clone showed up just a few times. The genes are TRBV28 and TRBJ1-6; D uncertain. From germline, CDR1 is MDHEN and CDR2 SYDVKM. There are 13 residues in the CDR3. Deletions cut 5 bases from V and 4 bases from J, with 6 bases between. The CDR3 reads CASSPSYNSPLHF. The CDR3 DNA is TGTGCCAGCAGTCCTAGTTATAATTCACCCCTCCACTTT.

V is TRBV15 and J is TRBJ2-7; no definite D call. Germline V gives CDR1 LNHNV, CDR2 YYDKDF (reference sequence). CDR3 size: 14 residues. V was pared by 0 bases and J by 4 bases, with 10 bases between. The CDR3 nucleotides are TGTGCCACCAGCAGAGATCCTCGCGGTTACGAGCAGTACTTC. Residues: CATSRDPRGYEQYF.

This clone occurred once. The chain has TRBV19 and TRBJ2-7, with 9 bases lining up with TRBD1. Germline V gives CDR1 LNHDA, CDR2 SQIVND (reference sequence). The CDR3 contains 15 residues. Unmatched junction bases numbered 1, after V lost 1 base and J lost 0 bases. The CDR3 nucleotides are TGTGCCAGTAGTATAGGGGGACAGGGCTCCTACGAGCAGTACTTC. Translating gives CASSIGGQGSYEQYF.

In this sample, this clone turned up once. This chain uses TRBV11-2 with TRBJ2-2; D not certain. This CDR3 has 16 amino acids. V was clipped by 3 bases and J by 3 bases, with 14 bases between them. Germline CDR1 and CDR2: SGHAT and FQNNGV. CDR3 DNA: TGTGCCAGCAGCTTCGGTGTGTCTCTTTACACCGGGGAGCTGTTTTTT. It codes for CASSFGVSLYTGELFF.

This clone has just a few counts. This chain links TRBV7-9 with TRBJ1-2; no clear D. V was clipped by 1 base and J by 8 bases, with 8 bases between them. The CDR3 covers 12 residues. Germline CDR1 and CDR2: SEHNR and FQNEAQ (reference sequence). The CDR3 loop is CASSLDSVGYTF. The CDR3 DNA reads as TGTGCCAGCAGCTTAGACAGTGTAGGCTACACCTTC.

This sequence joins TRBV5-5 and TRBJ2-7, with D possibly being TRBD2 (6 bases). Germline CDR1 and CDR2: SGHKS and YYEKEE (reference sequence). The CDR3 runs to 18 residues. Trimming took off 3 bases at V and 5 bases at J, with 27 bases between the two ends. The chain's CDR3 is CASSSRLGRGTQQDEQYF. In DNA, the CDR3 is TGTGCCAGCAGCTCCCGATTAGGCCGCGGGACTCAGCAGGACGAGCAGTACTTC.

Turning to this clone: Other DNA variants within this sample encode the same CDR3. DNA for the CDR3: TGTGCCAGCAGCCACAGGCGGTTGGGGGGCTACACCTTC. It encodes CASSHRRLGGYTF. The V and J genes are TRBV12-3 or TRBV12-4 and TRBJ1-2; perhaps TRBD1 as D (5 bases). The CDR3 sequence is 13 residues long. V dropped 6 bases and J dropped 8 bases, with 16 bases sitting between them.

The J gene is TRBJ1-5, the V gene TRBV2; D gene uncertain. With 6 bases removed from V and 3 bases from J, the gap between germline ends came to 15 bases. This CDR3 has 15 residues. Per the germline V gene, CDR1 is SNHLY and CDR2 is FYNNEI. The CDR3 region is CASSPPQVSNQPQHF. For the CDR3, the DNA is TGTGCCAGCAGCCCCCCGCAGGTTTCCAATCAGCCCCAGCATTTT.

This chain links TRBV28 with TRBJ1-5, with 9 bases identical to TRBD1. Germline V gene data show CDR1 as MDHEN and CDR2 as SYDVKM. CDR3 length: 14 amino acids. J was trimmed by 3 bases and V by 4 bases; bases with no gene match: 1. The CDR3 sequence: CASSWDRVNQPQHF. CDR3 nucleotide sequence: TGTGCCAGCAGTTGGGACAGGGTCAATCAGCCCCAGCATTTT. Variable domain in full (rest from reference TRBV28 and TRBJ1-5): DVKVTQSSRYLVKRTGEKVFLECVQDMDHENMFWYRQDPGLGLRLIYFSYDVKMKEKGDIPEGYSVSREKKERFSLILESASTNQTSMYLCASSWDRVNQPQHFGDGTRLSIL.